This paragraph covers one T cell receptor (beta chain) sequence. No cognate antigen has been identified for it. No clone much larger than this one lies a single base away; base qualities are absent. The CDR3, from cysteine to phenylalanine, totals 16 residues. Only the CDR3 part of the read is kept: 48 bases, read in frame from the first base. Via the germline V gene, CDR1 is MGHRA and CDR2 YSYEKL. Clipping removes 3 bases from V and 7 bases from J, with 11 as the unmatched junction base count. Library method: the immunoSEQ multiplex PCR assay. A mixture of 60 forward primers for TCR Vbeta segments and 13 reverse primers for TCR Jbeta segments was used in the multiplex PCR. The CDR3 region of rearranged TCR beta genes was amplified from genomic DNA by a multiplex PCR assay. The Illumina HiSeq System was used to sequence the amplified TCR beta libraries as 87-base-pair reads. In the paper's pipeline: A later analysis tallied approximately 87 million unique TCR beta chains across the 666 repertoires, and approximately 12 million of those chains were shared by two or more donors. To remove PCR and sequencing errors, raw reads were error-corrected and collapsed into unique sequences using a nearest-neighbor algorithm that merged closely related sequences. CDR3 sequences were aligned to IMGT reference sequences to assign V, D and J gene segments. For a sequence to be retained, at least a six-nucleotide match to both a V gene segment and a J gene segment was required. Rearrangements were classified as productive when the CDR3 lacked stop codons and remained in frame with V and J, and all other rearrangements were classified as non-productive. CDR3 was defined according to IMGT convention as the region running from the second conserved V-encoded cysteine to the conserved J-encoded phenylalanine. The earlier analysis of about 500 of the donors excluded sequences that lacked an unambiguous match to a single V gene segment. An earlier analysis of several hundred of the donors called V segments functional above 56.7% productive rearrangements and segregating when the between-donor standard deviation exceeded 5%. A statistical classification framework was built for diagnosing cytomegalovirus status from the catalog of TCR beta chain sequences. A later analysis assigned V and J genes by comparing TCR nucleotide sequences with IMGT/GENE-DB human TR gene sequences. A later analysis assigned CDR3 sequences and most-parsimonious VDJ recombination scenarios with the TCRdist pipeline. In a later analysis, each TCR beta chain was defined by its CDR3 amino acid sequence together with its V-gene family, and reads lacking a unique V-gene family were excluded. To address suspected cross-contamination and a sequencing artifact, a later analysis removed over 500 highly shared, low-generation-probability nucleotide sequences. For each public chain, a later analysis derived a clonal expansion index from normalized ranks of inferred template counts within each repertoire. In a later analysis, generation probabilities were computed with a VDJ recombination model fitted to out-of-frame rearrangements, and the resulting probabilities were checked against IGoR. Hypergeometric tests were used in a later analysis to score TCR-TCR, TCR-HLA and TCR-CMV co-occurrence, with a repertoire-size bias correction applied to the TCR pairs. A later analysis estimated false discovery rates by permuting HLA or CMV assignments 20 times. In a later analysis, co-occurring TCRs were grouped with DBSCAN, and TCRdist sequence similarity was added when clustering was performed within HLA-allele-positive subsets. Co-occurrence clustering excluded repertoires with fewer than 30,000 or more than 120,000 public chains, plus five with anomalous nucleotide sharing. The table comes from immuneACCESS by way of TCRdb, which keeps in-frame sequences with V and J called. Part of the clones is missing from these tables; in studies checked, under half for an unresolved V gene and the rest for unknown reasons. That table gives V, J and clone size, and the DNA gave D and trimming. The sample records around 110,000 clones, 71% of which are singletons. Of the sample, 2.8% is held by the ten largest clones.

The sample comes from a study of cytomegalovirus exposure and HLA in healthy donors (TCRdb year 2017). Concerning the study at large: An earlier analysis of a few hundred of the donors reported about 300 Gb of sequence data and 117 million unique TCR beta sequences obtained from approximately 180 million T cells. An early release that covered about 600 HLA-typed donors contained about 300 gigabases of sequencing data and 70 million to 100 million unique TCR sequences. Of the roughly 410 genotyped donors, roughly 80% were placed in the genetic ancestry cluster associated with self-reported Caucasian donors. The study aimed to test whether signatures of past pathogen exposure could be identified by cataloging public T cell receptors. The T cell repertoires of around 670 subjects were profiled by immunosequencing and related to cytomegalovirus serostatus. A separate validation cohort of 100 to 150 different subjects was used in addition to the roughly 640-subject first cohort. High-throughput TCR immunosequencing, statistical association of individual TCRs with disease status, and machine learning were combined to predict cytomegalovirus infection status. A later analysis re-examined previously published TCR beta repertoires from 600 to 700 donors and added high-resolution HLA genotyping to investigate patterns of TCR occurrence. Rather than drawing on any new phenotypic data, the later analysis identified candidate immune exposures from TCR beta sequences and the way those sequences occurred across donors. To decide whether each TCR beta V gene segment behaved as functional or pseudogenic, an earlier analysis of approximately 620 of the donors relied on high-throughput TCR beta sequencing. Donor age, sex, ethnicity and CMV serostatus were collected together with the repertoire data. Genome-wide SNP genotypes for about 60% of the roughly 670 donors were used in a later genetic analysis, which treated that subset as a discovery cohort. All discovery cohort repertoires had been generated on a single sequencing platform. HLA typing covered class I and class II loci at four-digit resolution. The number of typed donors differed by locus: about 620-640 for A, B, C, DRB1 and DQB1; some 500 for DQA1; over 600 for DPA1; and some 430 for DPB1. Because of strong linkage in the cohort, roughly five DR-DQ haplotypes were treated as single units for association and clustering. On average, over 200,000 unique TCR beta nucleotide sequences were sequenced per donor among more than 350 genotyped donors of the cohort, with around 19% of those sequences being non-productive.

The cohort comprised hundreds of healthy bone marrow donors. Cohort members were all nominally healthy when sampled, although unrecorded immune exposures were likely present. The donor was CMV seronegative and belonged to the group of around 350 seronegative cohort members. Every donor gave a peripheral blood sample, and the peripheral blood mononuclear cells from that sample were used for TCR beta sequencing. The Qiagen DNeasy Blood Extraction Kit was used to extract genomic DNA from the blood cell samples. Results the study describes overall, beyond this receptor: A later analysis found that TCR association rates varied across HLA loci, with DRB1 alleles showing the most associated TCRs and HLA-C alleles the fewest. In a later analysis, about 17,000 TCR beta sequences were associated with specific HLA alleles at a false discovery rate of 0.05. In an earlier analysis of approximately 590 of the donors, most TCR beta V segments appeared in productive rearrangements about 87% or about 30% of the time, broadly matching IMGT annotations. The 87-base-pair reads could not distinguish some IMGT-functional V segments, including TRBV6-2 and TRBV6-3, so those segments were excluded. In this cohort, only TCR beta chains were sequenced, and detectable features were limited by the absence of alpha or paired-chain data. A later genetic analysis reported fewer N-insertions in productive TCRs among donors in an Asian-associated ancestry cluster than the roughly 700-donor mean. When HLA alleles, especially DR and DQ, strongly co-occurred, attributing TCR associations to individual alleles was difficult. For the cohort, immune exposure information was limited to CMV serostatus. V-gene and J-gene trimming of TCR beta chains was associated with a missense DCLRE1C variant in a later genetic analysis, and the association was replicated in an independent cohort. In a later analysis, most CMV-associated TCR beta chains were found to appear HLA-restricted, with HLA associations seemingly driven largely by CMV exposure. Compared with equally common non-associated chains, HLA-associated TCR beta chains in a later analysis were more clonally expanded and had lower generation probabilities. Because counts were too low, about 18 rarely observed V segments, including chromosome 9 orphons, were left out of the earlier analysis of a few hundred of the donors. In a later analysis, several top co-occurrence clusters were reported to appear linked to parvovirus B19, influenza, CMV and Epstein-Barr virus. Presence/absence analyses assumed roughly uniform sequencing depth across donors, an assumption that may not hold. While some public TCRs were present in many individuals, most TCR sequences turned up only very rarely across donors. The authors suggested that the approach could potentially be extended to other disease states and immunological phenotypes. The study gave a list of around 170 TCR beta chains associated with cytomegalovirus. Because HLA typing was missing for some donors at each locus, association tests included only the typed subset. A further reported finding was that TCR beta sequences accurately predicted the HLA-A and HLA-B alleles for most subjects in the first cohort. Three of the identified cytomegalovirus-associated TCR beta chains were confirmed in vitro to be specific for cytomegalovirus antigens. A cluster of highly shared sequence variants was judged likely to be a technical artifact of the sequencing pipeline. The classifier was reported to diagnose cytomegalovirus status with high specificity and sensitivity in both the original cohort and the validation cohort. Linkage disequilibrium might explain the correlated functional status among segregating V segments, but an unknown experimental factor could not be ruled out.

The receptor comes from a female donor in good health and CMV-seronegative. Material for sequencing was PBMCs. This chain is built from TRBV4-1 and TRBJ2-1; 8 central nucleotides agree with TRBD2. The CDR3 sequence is CASSQPFRTSTNEQFF. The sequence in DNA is TGCGCCAGCAGCCAGCCGTTTCGGACTAGCACGAATGAGCAGTTCTTC.